This TCR beta chain was documented in a study of T-cell reconstitution after alpha-beta-depleted transplantation in children. Germline CDR1 is KGHSH and CDR2 is LQKENI. V lost 6 bases and J lost 1, with 15 bases in between. The CDR3 has 15 residues. Construction of the TCRbeta library involved unique molecular identifiers. MiXCR was run by TCRdb on the PCR reads, yielding one entry per CDR3 protein. The sample holds roughly 670,000 distinct CDR3 sequences, under 15% seen once. Sequenced material: PBMCs, taken before TCRalphabeta/CD19-depleted stem cell transplant. The V gene is TRBV18, the J gene TRBJ1-1, with D maybe TRBD1 (5 bases). This receptor was taken from a girl aged 2-10 years with congenital amegakaryocytic thrombocytopenia, due to receive a stem cell transplant. CDR3 DNA: TGTGCCAGCTCCCCGAAAGGGGACGGGAACACTGAAGCTTTCTTT. Residues: CASSPKGDGNTEAFF.